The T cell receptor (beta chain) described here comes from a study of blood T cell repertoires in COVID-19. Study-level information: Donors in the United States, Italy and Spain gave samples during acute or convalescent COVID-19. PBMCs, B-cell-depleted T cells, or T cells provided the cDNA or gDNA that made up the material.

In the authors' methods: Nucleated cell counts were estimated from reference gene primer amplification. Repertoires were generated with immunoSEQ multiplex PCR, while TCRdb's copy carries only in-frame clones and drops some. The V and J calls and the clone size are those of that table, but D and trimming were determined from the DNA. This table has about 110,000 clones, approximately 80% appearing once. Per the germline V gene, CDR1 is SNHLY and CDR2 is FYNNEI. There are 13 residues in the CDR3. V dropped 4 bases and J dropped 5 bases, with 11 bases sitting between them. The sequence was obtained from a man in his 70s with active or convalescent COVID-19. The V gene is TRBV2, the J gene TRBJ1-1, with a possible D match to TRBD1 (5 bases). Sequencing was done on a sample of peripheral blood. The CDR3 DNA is TGTGCCAGCAGTGTTGACAGTTATACTGAAGCTTTCTTT. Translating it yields CASSVDSYTEAFF.